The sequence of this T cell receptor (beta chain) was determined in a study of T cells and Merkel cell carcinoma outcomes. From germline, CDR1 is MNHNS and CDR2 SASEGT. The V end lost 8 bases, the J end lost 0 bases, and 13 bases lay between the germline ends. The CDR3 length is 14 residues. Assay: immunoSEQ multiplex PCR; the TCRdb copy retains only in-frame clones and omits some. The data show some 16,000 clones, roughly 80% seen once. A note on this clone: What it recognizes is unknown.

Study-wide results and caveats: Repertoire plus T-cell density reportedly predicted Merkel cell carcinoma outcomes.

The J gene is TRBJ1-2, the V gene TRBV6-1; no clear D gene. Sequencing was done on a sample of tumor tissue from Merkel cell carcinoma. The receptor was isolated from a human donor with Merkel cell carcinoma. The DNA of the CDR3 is TGTGCCAGCCGGGATCGGGGAACTAACTATGGCTACACCTTC. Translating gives CASRDRGTNYGYTF.